This entry lists 12 T cell receptor beta chains sequenced from one sample in a study of identical twins. TCRdb itself ran the 5' RACE reads through MiXCR, one entry per CDR3 protein. The sample yields 200,000 to 250,000 distinct CDR3 sequences, 5.5% to 7.5% seen once. The same data also contributed to another study, on T cells expressing NK-cell markers.

The sample taken for sequencing was CD8+ T cells sorted from blood. These TCRs come from a woman aged 18-35 years in good health.

This clonotype occurred many times. The chain recombines TRBV15 with TRBJ2-6; D perhaps matches TRBD2 (5 bases). The CDR3 consists of 17 residues. Trimming took 0 bases from V and 2 from J, leaving 11 bases between them. From germline, CDR1 is LNHNV and CDR2 YYDKDF (reference sequence). As DNA, the CDR3 is TGTGCCACCAGCAGAGATATAGAGGGCGCTGGGGCCAACGTCCTGACTTTC. Translation gives CATSRDIEGAGANVLTF. The full variable domain, rest sourced from reference TRBV15 and TRBJ2-6, is DAMVIQNPRYQVTQFGKPVTLSCSQTLNHNVMYWYQQKSSQAPKLLFHYYDKDFNNEADTPDNFQSRRPNTSFCFLDIRSPGLGDTAMYLCATSRDIEGAGANVLTFGAGSRLTVL.

This clonotype was counted between two and nine times. The rearrangement joins TRBV20-1 to TRBJ2-1; 8 positions match TRBD1. The V gene's germline CDR1 is DFQATT and CDR2 SNEGSKA (reference sequence). The V and J ends lost 6 bases and 8 bases, in that order; junction bases with no gene match: 18. CDR3 length: 16 residues. This CDR3 is CSARTLNPGGSDEQFF. Written as DNA, the CDR3 is TGCAGTGCCCGCACCCTTAATCCAGGGGGCTCGGATGAGCAGTTCTTC.

This clonotype was seen repeatedly, ten times or more. The genes are TRBV5-1 and TRBJ2-1, with D hard to call. Trimming cost V 4 bases and J 4 bases, with 12 bases left between them. CDR1 is SGHRS, CDR2 YFSETQ, per germline. The CDR3 consists of 14 residues. The CDR3 nucleotides read TGCGCCAGCAGCGTGGCTAACCTATACAATGAGCAGTTCTTC. As protein: CASSVANLYNEQFF. The entire variable domain, with the rest obtained from reference TRBV5-1 and TRBJ2-1, is as follows: KAGVTQTPRYLIKTRGQQVTLSCSPISGHRSVSWYQQTPGQGLQFLFEYFSETQRNKGNFPGRFSGRQFSNSRSEMNVSTLELGDSALYLCASSVANLYNEQFFGPGTRLTVL.

The V call is TRBV27, the J call TRBJ2-7, with D perhaps matching TRBD2 (7 bases). Trimming shortened V by 5 bases and J by 3 bases, and 17 bases separated the two germline ends. The germline V gene has CDR1 MNHEY and CDR2 SMNVEV (reference sequence). The CDR3 sequence is 15 residues long. In nucleotides, the CDR3 is TGTGCCAGCAGTCCAGGGGTAGCGGGTCTCTACGAGCAGTACTTC. Translation gives CASSPGVAGLYEQYF.

The chain employs TRBV6-4 and TRBJ1-5; D gene unclear. The V end was cut by 6 bases, the J end by 4 bases, with 13 bases between. The germline gives CDR1 MRHNA, CDR2 SNTAGT. The CDR3 is made up of 14 amino acids. The CDR3 nucleotides read TGTGCCAGCAGCAAAGGGCAGGCTAATCAGCCCCAGCATTTT. It encodes CASSKGQANQPQHF.

This clonotype showed up many times. The chain has TRBV3-1 and TRBJ1-1; D is perhaps TRBD1 (6 bases). Germline CDR1 and CDR2: LGHDT and YNNKEL (reference sequence). V lost 6 bases to trimming and J lost 3 bases, with 11 bases between them. There are 13 residues in the CDR3. The CDR3 region has the DNA TGTGCCAGCAGGAGGACAGAGGACACTGAAGCTTTCTTT. It specifies CASRRTEDTEAFF.

The rearrangement uses TRBV27 and TRBJ2-4, with D possibly TRBD2 on 6 matching bases. Between the trimmed V and J ends, which lost 2 bases and 9 bases, there was a span of 14 bases. CDR1 MNHEY and CDR2 SMNVEV come from the germline V gene (reference sequence). The CDR3 has 14 residues. The chain's CDR3 is CASSLQEGHGIQYF. The CDR3 nucleotides are TGTGCCAGCAGTTTACAGGAGGGCCATGGCATTCAGTACTTC.

The table lists this clonotype with many counts. The genes are TRBV12-3 or TRBV12-4 and TRBJ2-7, with D uncertain. V lost 3 bases and J lost 6, with 9 bases in between. There are 12 residues in the CDR3. CDR3 region: CASSFRPLEQYF. The CDR3 DNA follows: TGTGCCAGCAGTTTCCGGCCCCTCGAGCAGTACTTC.

In this sample, this clonotype turned up many times. The CDR3, as DNA: TGTGCCAGCAGCCCTGGTGAAAAACTGTTTTTT. Translating gives CASSPGEKLFF. V usage is TRBV7-9 and J usage is TRBJ1-4; D is undetermined. Germline values: CDR1 SEHNR, CDR2 FQNEAQ (reference sequence). The CDR3 covers 11 residues. Deletions cut 5 bases from V and 7 bases from J, with 5 bases between.

This clonotype was counted only a few times. The V gene is TRBV14, the J gene TRBJ2-7; D remains unclear. The V end was cut by 4 bases, the J end by 3 bases, with 10 bases between. This CDR3 is built from 13 residues. Per germline, CDR1 SGHDN and CDR2 FVKESK. The CDR3 DNA is TGTGCCAGCAGCCCTCGTCCGGTCTACGAGCAGTACTTC. As protein: CASSPRPVYEQYF. The variable domain in full, completed from reference TRBV14 and TRBJ2-7, reads EAGVTQFPSHSVIEKGQTVTLRCDPISGHDNLYWYRRVMGKEIKFLLHFVKESKQDESGMPNNRFLAERTGGTYSTLKVQPAELEDSGVYFCASSPRPVYEQYFGPGTRLTVT.

This sequence joins TRBV19 and TRBJ1-4; TRBD1 is a possible D gene (5 bases). CDR3 length equals 14 residues. The V and J ends lost 6 bases and 3 bases respectively, with 11 bases between them. From germline, CDR1 is LNHDA and CDR2 SQIVND (reference sequence). CDR3: CASSGDGPNEKLFF. The CDR3 DNA reads TGTGCCAGTAGCGGGGACGGCCCTAATGAAAAACTGTTTTTT. Filled out from reference TRBV19 and TRBJ1-4, the complete variable domain reads DGGITQSPKYLFRKEGQNVTLSCEQNLNHDAMYWYRQDPGQGLRLIYYSQIVNDFQKGDIAEGYSVSREKKESFPLTVTSAQKNPTAFYLCASSGDGPNEKLFFGSGTQLSVL.

The chain recombines TRBV7-8 with TRBJ2-5, with no clear D. Germline lookup yields CDR1 SGHVS and CDR2 FQNEAQ. The CDR3 has 13 residues. Trimming took 3 bases from V and 3 from J, leaving 8 bases between them. CDR3 sequence reads: CASSFRREETQYF. CDR3 DNA sequence: TGTGCCAGCAGCTTCCGACGGGAAGAGACCCAGTACTTC.